The 12 T cell receptor beta chains below come from one sample, sequenced in a study of CD8+ T cells in alopecia areata. Following RNA extraction, reverse transcription yielded cDNA that acted as the sequencing template. The assay was immunoSEQ multiplex PCR, and TCRdb's table has in-frame clones only and misses some. The sample consists of 10,000 to 15,000 clones, around 67% of them appearing once. Specified treatment: oral pan-JAK inhibitor, 5-10 mg twice daily. As part of sample collection, lesional scalp punch biopsies and peripheral blood were taken from alopecia areata patients. Sequenced material: skin, taken at week 4, from a patient treated with tofacitinib. These receptors were collected from a human donor with alopecia areata.

This sequence joins TRBV30 and TRBJ1-1, with D perhaps matching TRBD1 (5 bases). Trimming cost V 1 base and J 1 base, with 10 bases left between them. Germline values: CDR1 GTSNPN, CDR2 SVGIG (reference sequence). This CDR3 is built from 14 residues. As DNA, the CDR3 is TGTGCCTGGAGTGCGACAGCCACGAACACTGAAGCTTTCTTT. It is translated as CAWSATATNTEAFF.

The chain links TRBV18 to TRBJ1-2, with TRBD1 as a possible D gene (5 bases). This CDR3 has 14 amino acids. V shed 6 bases and J shed 4 bases, with 15 bases lying between them. Germline lookup yields CDR1 KGHSH and CDR2 LQKENI. DNA of the CDR3: TGTGCCAGCTCCCCTATCGACAGTACCTATGGCTACACCTTC. The encoded protein is CASSPIDSTYGYTF.

This sequence joins TRBV4-3 and TRBJ2-1; 7 bases agree with TRBD1. The CDR3 has 15 residues. V shed 4 bases and J 4 bases; nucleotides not matched to a gene: 7. Germline V CDR1 and CDR2: LGHNA, YSLEER. In nucleotides, the CDR3 is TGCGCCAGCAGCCCCGGGACAGCGGCATACAATGAGCAGTTCTTC. It yields the protein CASSPGTAAYNEQFF.

The chain has TRBV5-1 and TRBJ2-1; D might be TRBD1 (5 bases). Per germline, CDR1 SGHRS and CDR2 YFSETQ. This CDR3 comprises 18 residues. V was cut by 2 bases and J by 2 bases, with 20 bases left in between. Here the CDR3 reads CASSLHLQGLKTYNEQFF. For the CDR3, the DNA is TGCGCCAGCAGCTTACATCTTCAGGGATTGAAGACCTACAATGAGCAGTTCTTC.

The rearrangement joins TRBV6-5 to TRBJ2-7, with a possible D match to TRBD1 (5 bases). Trimming shortened V by 9 bases and J by 4 bases, and 22 bases separated the two germline ends. Per germline, CDR1 MNHEY and CDR2 SVGAGI. The CDR3 length is 15 residues. The CDR3 DNA sequence: TGTGCCAGTTTATCTGGCAGGGTCGGATATTACGAGCAGTACTTC. It translates to CASLSGRVGYYEQYF.

In this sample, this clone turned up once. This chain uses TRBV5-1 with TRBJ1-2; D ambiguous. The CDR3 covers 13 residues. With 5 bases removed from V and 6 bases from J, the gap between germline ends came to 14 bases. Germline CDR1 and CDR2: SGHRS and YFSETQ. The DNA for the CDR3 is TGCGCCAGCAGTATTGGACGGGGAAATGGCTACACCTTC. The encoded protein is CASSIGRGNGYTF.

This clone turned up a few times. The chain links TRBV7-9 to TRBJ1-1, with D hard to call. The V end was cut by 5 bases, the J end by 3 bases, with 16 bases between. Germline lookup yields CDR1 SEHNR and CDR2 FQNEAQ (reference sequence). The CDR3 contains 15 residues. The CDR3, as DNA: TGTGCCAGCAGCCCGCCGCCTCGTGGGGACACTGAAGCTTTCTTT. Its protein product is CASSPPPRGDTEAFF. The variable domain in full, completed from reference TRBV7-9 and TRBJ1-1, reads DTGVSQNPRHKITKRGQNVTFRCDPISEHNRLYWYRQTLGQGPEFLTYFQNEAQLEKSRLLSDRFSAERPKGSFSTLEIQRTEQGDSAMYLCASSPPPRGDTEAFFGQGTRLTVV.

V and J are TRBV6-5 and TRBJ1-1; D unresolved. Germline V gene sequence: CDR1 MNHEY, CDR2 SVGAGI. The CDR3 extends over 14 amino acids. V was pared by 0 bases and J by 1 base, with 6 bases between. CDR3 DNA: TGTGCCAGCAGTTACTCGTGGGAGAACACTGAAGCTTTCTTT. This encodes CASSYSWENTEAFF.

J is TRBJ1-2 and V is TRBV7-9; no reliable D call. Trimming left V 3 bases short and J 8 bases short, with 4 bases between. This CDR3 is built from 10 residues. Germline V gene lookup returns CDR1 SEHNR and CDR2 FQNEAQ (reference sequence). DNA for the CDR3: TGTGCCAGCAGCTTGGTCGGCTACACCTTC. This codes for CASSLVGYTF.

The chain carries TRBV10-3 and TRBJ2-7; no firm D call. Germline values: CDR1 ENHRY, CDR2 SYGVKD. V lost 8 bases and J lost 2, with 7 bases in between. The CDR3 is made up of 11 amino acids. In DNA, the CDR3 is TGTGCCATCGGACGGGCCTACGAGCAGTACTTC. It translates to CAIGRAYEQYF.

This sequence joins TRBV18 and TRBJ2-7; 8 nucleotides match TRBD1. The trim removed 2 bases at V and 7 bases at J, leaving 10 bases unmatched. From germline, CDR1 is KGHSH and CDR2 LQKENI. The CDR3 is 15 amino acids. As DNA, the CDR3 is TGTGCCAGCTCACCAGGAGAACAGGGGGGCGGAGAGCAGTACTTC. It specifies CASSPGEQGGGEQYF.

In the case of this clone: A read error may produce the germline difference seen at one junction end. The gene calls are TRBV7-7 and TRBJ2-3, with TRBD2 identical over 9 bases. Germline V CDR1 and CDR2: SSHAT, FNYEAQ (reference sequence). The CDR3 contains 16 residues. The CDR3 spells CASSLRAGGGTDTQYF. In DNA form, the CDR3 reads TGTGCTAGCAGCTTACGAGCGGGGGGAGGTACAGATACGCAGTATTTT.